A selection of T cell receptor beta chains follows, all from one sample in a study of blood T cell repertoires in COVID-19. Measured with immunoSEQ multiplex PCR; TCRdb has only the in-frame clones, and not every one. The data contain fewer than 150,000 clones, roughly 90% of them seen just once; the ten biggest clones take up under 12%. The source material was peripheral blood. Source of these receptors: a middle-aged man with active or convalescent COVID-19. Both conserved end residues are part of each CDR3. Fields, in order: J gene, clone size, V gene, D gene, CDR3 DNA, CDR3 protein. The D gene is left open where the match is weak. The size of a clone is reported for some rows only, either as once, few or many, or as a class for expanded clones.

TRBJ1-4,.,TRBV4-2,.,TGTGCCAGCAGCCAGGGCAAAAAACTGTTTTTT,CASSQGKKLFF
TRBJ1-5,few,TRBV28,.,TGTGCCAGCAGTTCCCCGACAGACAATCAGCCCCAGCATTTT,CASSSPTDNQPQHF
TRBJ2-1,.,TRBV5-6,.,TGTGCCAGCAGCGTCGATACCGGAGGCTCCAATGAGCAGTTCTTC,CASSVDTGGSNEQFF
TRBJ2-3,.,TRBV9,.,TGTGCCAGCAGCGTAGACAGTAGCACAGATACGCAGTATTTT,CASSVDSSTDTQYF
TRBJ1-1,.,TRBV9,.,TGTGCCAGCAGCCCAAGGGTAGGAGGGCGAGGAACTGAAGCTTTCTTT,CASSPRVGGRGTEAFF
TRBJ2-1,.,TRBV4-3,TRBD2,TGCGCCAGCAGCCAAGATTTTGTCGGGACTACCTACAATGAGCAGTTCTTC,CASSQDFVGTTYNEQFF
TRBJ1-4,.,TRBV6-5,TRBD1,TGTGCCAGCAGTTTGGGACAGTTCCATGAAAAACTGTTTTTT,CASSLGQFHEKLFF
TRBJ2-5,.,TRBV30,TRBD1,TGTGCCGCCTCGACAGGGGTCCAAGAGACCCAGTACTTC,CAASTGVQETQYF
TRBJ2-3,.,TRBV7-8,TRBD1,TGTGCCAGCAGCTTACACAGGGGGCGCACAGATACGCAGTATTTT,CASSLHRGRTDTQYF
TRBJ1-5,.,TRBV7-6,TRBD1,TGTGCCAGCAGCGTCGGGACAGGGGCTGATCAGCCCCAGCATTTT,CASSVGTGADQPQHF
TRBJ1-1,.,TRBV27,.,TGTGCCAGCAGCCGCGTGAACACTGAAGCTTTCTTT,CASSRVNTEAFF
TRBJ2-3,.,TRBV7-9,.,TGTGCCAGCAGCTTAAGTGTGGGGCCGGCCGATACGCAGTATTTT,CASSLSVGPADTQYF
TRBJ2-2,.,TRBV11-2,TRBD2,TGTGCCAGCAGCTCCCGGGGGGAAAGCACCGGGGAGCTGTTTTTT,CASSSRGESTGELFF
TRBJ2-3,.,TRBV30,.,TGTGCCTGGAGTCGGACTTTGAGCACAGATACGCAGTATTTT,CAWSRTLSTDTQYF
TRBJ1-6,.,TRBV2,.,TGTGCCGGCGCGGGGCAGGGCCATTCACCCCTCCACTTT,CAGAGQGHSPLHF
TRBJ1-5,.,TRBV24-1,TRBD1,TGTGCCACCAGTTCCGGGACAGTCAATCAGCCCCAGCATTTT,CATSSGTVNQPQHF
TRBJ2-7,.,TRBV10-1,.,TGCGCCAGCAGTGATAGCGGATTCTACGAGCAGTACTTC,CASSDSGFYEQYF
TRBJ1-1,.,TRBV28,TRBD1,TGTGCCAGCAGTGAGGCGGGACAGGACACTGAAGCTTTCTTT,CASSEAGQDTEAFF
TRBJ1-2,few,TRBV19,.,TGTGCCAGTAGTATGGACAGTCGGGTCGGCTACACCTTC,CASSMDSRVGYTF
TRBJ2-3,.,TRBV21-1,.,TGTGCCAGCAGCTCCAAAAAGGGGGGGCCAGATACGCAGTATTTT,CASSSKKGGPDTQYF
TRBJ2-7,.,TRBV28,TRBD1,TGTGCCAGCTCAGAGCCTTCGACAGGGGTCTACGAGCAGTACTTC,CASSEPSTGVYEQYF
TRBJ1-6,.,TRBV27,.,TGTGCCAGCAGAACGGGACACTATAATTCACCCCTCCACTTT,CASRTGHYNSPLHF
TRBJ2-2,.,TRBV18,TRBD2,TGTGCCAGCTCTCCTTCGAGCGGGACTTTCACCGGGGAGCTGTTTTTT,CASSPSSGTFTGELFF
TRBJ2-7,.,TRBV5-1,TRBD2,TGCGCCAGCAGCAGGGGACTAGCGGATATCTACGAGCAGTACTTC,CASSRGLADIYEQYF
TRBJ1-1,.,TRBV6-5,TRBD1,TGTGCCAGCAGGGCAGGGGGCGCGACCACTGAAGCTTTCTTT,CASRAGGATTEAFF
TRBJ2-5,.,TRBV28,TRBD2,TGTGCCAGCAGTTTCGGGGGAGGGTTCCAAGAGACCCAGTACTTC,CASSFGGGFQETQYF
TRBJ1-3,.,TRBV30,TRBD1,TGTGCCTGGAGACCGGACAGGGGGCAGGCTGGAAACACCATATATTTT,CAWRPDRGQAGNTIYF
TRBJ2-1,.,TRBV7-6,TRBD2,TGTGCCAGCAGCTTTCGACTAGCGGTTCGCTACAATGAGCAGTTCTTC,CASSFRLAVRYNEQFF
TRBJ2-7,.,TRBV6-1,TRBD1,TGTGCCAGCAGTGAACTGCGGGACAGGGCGCCTGAGGGGCAGTACTTC,CASSELRDRAPEGQYF
TRBJ2-4,.,TRBV19,.,TGTGCCAGTAGTCGCGACGGACTAGCCAAAAACATTCAGTACTTC,CASSRDGLAKNIQYF
TRBJ1-2,.,TRBV28,.,TGTGCCATCTCACCGGGGGGGATTGGCTACACCTTC,CAISPGGIGYTF
TRBJ2-7,.,TRBV28,TRBD1,TGTGCCAGCAGTTTAGGACACCCAGTACCGGGACAGATATACGAGCAGTACTTC,CASSLGHPVPGQIYEQYF
TRBJ2-3,.,TRBV18,.,TGTGCCAGCTCACAGGGGTCAGACACAGATACGCAGTATTTT,CASSQGSDTDTQYF
TRBJ2-3,.,TRBV5-4,TRBD1,TGTGCCAGCAGCCCCAGTGTCGGACAGGGGGCGCCAGATACGCAGTATTTT,CASSPSVGQGAPDTQYF
TRBJ2-7,.,TRBV19,.,TGTGCCAGTAGTATTACGGGACACTACGAGCAGTACTTC,CASSITGHYEQYF
TRBJ2-5,.,TRBV18,TRBD2,TGTGCCAGCTCACCGCCGGGACTAGCGCCCTTCCAAGAGACCCAGTACTTC,CASSPPGLAPFQETQYF
TRBJ1-5,once,TRBV6-5,.,.,CASSSSWRGHQPQHF
TRBJ1-1,.,TRBV2,.,TGTGCCAGCAGTGAAGAGGGGTACGCTGAAGCTTTCTTT,CASSEEGYAEAFF
TRBJ1-5,.,TRBV6-5,TRBD1,TGTGCCAGCAGGCTGACAGGGGGCAATCAGCCCCAGCATTTT,CASRLTGGNQPQHF
TRBJ2-7,.,TRBV27,.,TGTGCCAGCAGCCTCCGGTGGGTTCCCGGGTACGAGCAGTACTTC,CASSLRWVPGYEQYF
TRBJ2-1,.,TRBV5-1,TRBD2,TGCGCCAGCAGCTTCACTAGCGGGAGTGCTTTCTTC,CASSFTSGSAFF
TRBJ2-2,.,TRBV24-1,TRBD1,TGTGCCACCAGTGACAAAAGACAGGGAGCCACCACCGGGGAGCTGTTTTTT,CATSDKRQGATTGELFF